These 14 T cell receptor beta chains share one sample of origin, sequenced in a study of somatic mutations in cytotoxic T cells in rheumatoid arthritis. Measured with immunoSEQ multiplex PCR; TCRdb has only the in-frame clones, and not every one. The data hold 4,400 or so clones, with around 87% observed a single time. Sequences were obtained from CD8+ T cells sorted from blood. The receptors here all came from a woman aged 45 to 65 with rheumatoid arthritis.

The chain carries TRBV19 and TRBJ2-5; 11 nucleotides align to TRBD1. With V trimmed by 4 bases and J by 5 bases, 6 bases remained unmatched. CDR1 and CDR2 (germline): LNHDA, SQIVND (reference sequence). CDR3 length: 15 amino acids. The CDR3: CASSRTGGLQETQYF. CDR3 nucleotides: TGTGCCAGTAGTAGGACAGGGGGCCTCCAGGAGACCCAGTACTTC.

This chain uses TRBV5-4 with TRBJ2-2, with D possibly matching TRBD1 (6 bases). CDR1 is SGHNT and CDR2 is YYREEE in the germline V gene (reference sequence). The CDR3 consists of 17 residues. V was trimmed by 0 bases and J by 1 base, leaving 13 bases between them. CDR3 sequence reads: CASSLGAPGQNTGELFF. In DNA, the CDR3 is TGTGCCAGCAGCTTGGGCGCCCCGGGACAGAACACCGGGGAGCTGTTTTTT.

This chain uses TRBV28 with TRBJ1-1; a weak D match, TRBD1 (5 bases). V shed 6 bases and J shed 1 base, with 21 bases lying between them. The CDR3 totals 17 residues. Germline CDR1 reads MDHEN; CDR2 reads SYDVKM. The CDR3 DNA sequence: TGTGCCAGCAGCCCCATGGGGGGGGGAAATGGGAACACTGAAGCTTTCTTT. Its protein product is CASSPMGGGNGNTEAFF. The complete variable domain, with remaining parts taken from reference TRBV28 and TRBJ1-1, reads DVKVTQSSRYLVKRTGEKVFLECVQDMDHENMFWYRQDPGLGLRLIYFSYDVKMKEKGDIPEGYSVSREKKERFSLILESASTNQTSMYLCASSPMGGGNGNTEAFFGQGTRLTVV.

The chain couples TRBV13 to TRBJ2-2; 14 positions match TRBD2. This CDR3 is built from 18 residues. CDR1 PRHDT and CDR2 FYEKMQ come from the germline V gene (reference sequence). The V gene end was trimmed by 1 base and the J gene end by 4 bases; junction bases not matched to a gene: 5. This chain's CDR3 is CASSLVGLAGGRTGELFF. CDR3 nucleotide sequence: TGTGCCAGCAGCTTAGTTGGACTAGCGGGAGGACGCACCGGGGAGCTGTTTTTT.

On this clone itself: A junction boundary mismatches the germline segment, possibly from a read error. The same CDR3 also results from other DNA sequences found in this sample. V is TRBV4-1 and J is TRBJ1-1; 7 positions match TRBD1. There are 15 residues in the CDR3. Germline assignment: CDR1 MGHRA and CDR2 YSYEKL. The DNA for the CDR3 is TGCGCCAGCAGCCAAGCCCCCGGACAGGCCTTAGAAGCCTTCTTT. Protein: CASSQAPGQALEAFF.

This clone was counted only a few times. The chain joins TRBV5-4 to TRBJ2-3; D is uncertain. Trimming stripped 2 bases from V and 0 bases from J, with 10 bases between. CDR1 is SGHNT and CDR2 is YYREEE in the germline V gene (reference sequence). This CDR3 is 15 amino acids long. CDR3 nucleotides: TGTGCCAGCAGCTTATGGCAGCGAAGCACAGATACGCAGTATTTT. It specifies CASSLWQRSTDTQYF. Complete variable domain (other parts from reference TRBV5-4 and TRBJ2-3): ETGVTQSPTHLIKTRGQQVTLRCSSQSGHNTVSWYQQALGQGPQFIFQYYREEENGRGNFPPRFSGLQFPNYSSELNVNALELDDSALYLCASSLWQRSTDTQYFGPGTRLTVL.

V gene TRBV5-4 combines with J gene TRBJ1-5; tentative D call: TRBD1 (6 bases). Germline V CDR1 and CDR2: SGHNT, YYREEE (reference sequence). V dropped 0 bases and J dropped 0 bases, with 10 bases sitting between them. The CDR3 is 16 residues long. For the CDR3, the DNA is TGTGCCAGCAGCTTGGGAGTCAGGGGTAGCAATCAGCCCCAGCATTTT. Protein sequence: CASSLGVRGSNQPQHF.

CDR3 sequence reads: CASSVQPRDFYNEQFF. CDR3 sequence (DNA): TGTGCCAGCAGTGTGCAACCCCGGGACTTTTACAATGAGCAGTTCTTC. V usage is TRBV2 and J usage is TRBJ2-1, with D perhaps TRBD2 (6 bases). Germline values: CDR1 SNHLY, CDR2 FYNNEI. The CDR3 extends over 16 amino acids. The V end was cut by 4 bases, the J end by 4 bases, with 17 bases between.

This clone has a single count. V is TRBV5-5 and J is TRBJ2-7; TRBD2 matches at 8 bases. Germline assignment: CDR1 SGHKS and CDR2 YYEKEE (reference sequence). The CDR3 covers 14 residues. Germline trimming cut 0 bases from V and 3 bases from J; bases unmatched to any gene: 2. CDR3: CASSLGGGIYEQYF. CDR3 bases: TGTGCCAGCAGCTTGGGCGGGGGGATCTACGAGCAGTACTTC.

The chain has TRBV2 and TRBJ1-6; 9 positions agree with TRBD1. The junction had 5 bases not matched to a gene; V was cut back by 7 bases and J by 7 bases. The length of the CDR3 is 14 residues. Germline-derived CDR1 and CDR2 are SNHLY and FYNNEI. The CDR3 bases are TGTGCCAGCAACAGGGGGCAGAACAATTCACCCCTCCACTTT. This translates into CASNRGQNNSPLHF.

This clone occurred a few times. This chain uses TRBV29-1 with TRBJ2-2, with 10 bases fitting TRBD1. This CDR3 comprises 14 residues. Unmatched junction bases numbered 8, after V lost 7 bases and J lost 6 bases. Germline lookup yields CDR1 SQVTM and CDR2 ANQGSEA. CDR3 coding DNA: TGCAGCGCTTCGACCGGGACAGGGGCCGGGGAGCTGTTTTTT. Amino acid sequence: CSASTGTGAGELFF.

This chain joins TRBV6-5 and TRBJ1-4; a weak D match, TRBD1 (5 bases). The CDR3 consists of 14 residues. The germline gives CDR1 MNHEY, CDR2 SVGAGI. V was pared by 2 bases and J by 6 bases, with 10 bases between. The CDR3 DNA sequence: TGTGCCAGCAGTTACGCAGGGACTGATGAAAAACTGTTTTTT. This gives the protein CASSYAGTDEKLFF.

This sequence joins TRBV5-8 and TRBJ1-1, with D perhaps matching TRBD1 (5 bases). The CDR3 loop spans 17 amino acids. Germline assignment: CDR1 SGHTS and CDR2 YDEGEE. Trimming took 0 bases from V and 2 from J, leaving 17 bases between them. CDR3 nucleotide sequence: TGTGCCAGCAGCTTGGATTGGGGCGGTGGCCGCAACACTGAAGCTTTCTTT. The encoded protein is CASSLDWGGGRNTEAFF.

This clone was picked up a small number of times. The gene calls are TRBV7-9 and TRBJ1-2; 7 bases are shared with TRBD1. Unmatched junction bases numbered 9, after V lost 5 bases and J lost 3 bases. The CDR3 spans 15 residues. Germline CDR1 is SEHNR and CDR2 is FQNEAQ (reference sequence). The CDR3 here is CASSTLDRSDYGYTF. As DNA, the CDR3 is TGTGCCAGCAGCACCCTGGACAGGTCGGACTATGGCTACACCTTC.